The sequence of this TCR beta chain was determined in a study of CD8+CD57+ T cells in acquired aplastic anemia (dated by TCRdb to 2016 to 2019). Regarding the research as a whole: On average, sorted CD4+ and CD8+ cells yielded approximately 3 ug of extracted DNA, with a range of about 0.18 to 27.4 ug. CD8+CD57+ expansion was defined as a frequency above the mean frequency observed in healthy subjects. On the study overall, not on this receptor specifically: CD8+ Simpson's diversity did not differ significantly between patients and healthy controls (P=0.060). Roughly 29 CD8+ CDR3 sequences were found in both patients and controls but appeared to be highly expressed in patients and within the immunodominant clones of the patients.

The patients picked for sequencing were ones in whom flow cytometry had shown an expansion of CD8+CD57+ cells. Every patient had severe acquired aplastic anemia, diagnosed using the International Study of Aplastic Anemia and Agranulocytosis and Camitta criteria. No patient had received any therapy when blood was sampled. The study deep-sequenced TCR repertoires of sorted CD4+ and CD8+ blood T cells from severe aplastic anemia patients and healthy subjects. Patients were enrolled in the USA under clinicaltrials.gov protocols 00001620, 01623167, 00001397, 00071045, 00081523 and 00961064. Ficoll-Paque density gradient centrifugation was used to isolate peripheral blood mononuclear cells. Before DNA extraction, CD4+ and CD8+ T cells were sorted by FACS or by magnetic beads. Genomic DNA served as template for TCR beta VDJ combination and CDR3 sequence profiling. An Illumina HiSeq 2000 was the platform used for TCR repertoire sequencing. Concerning the study's data processing: TRBV/TRBJ rearrangement plots, CDR3 size and DJ length profiles, and Simpson's diversity index were used to assess repertoires. The most abundant DNA sequence in the deep sequencing data was taken as the immunodominant clone. CDR3 amino acid sequences were screened for sharing across subjects and were compared with published repertoires and the VDJdb database. TCRdb reprocessing: public reads trimmed at Q25 with fastp, clones called with MiXCR, in-frame beta chains kept. Under each unique CDR3 protein, matching rows form one entry showing the most common genes and DNA. These V and J calls derive from TCRdb rather than the authors' analysis. In this sample the table shows 120,000 or so distinct CDR3 sequences, about 43% of which occur a single time. The biggest ten clones account for about 2.4% of the sample.

This clonotype showed up many times. Its cognate antigen has yet to be identified. Base quality data are lacking; no much larger clone is found one base away. The germline V gene (reference sequence) supplies CDR1 LNHDA and CDR2 SQIVND. Counted from cysteine to phenylalanine, this CDR3 has 17 amino acids. Just the 51-base CDR3 DNA is kept, in frame starting at base 1. The junction carries 20 bases between V and J, which are trimmed by 5 bases and 1 base respectively. This receptor chain uses TRBV19 and TRBJ1-1, with no confidently assigned D gene. This TCR came from a human donor with aplastic anemia. Sequences were obtained from sorted CD4+, CD8+, or CD8+CD57+ T cells (not recorded which) from PBMCs. The CDR3 amino acid sequence is: CASSPHLPLTQNTEAFF. Here is the DNA: TGTGCCAGTAGTCCTCACCTCCCCCTGACACAGAACACTGAAGCTTTCTTT.